One sample yielded the 30 T cell receptor beta chains listed below, sequenced in a study of OX40 agonist ivuxolimab in advanced cancers. Produced via immunoSEQ multiplex PCR; TCRdb's table is partial and in-frame only. The sample shows over 15,000 clones, over 75% of them seen only once. The starting material was CD4+ or CD8+ T cells sorted from blood, obtained in a trial of the OX40 agonist ivuxolimab. The receptors stem from an adult with an advanced solid tumor such as melanoma, head and neck, liver or kidney cancer.

This chain links TRBV25-1 with TRBJ2-2; 7 bases map to TRBD2. Trimming cost V 0 bases and J 3 bases; bases outside gene matches: 7. This CDR3 spans 17 amino acids. Germline V gives CDR1 MGHDK, CDR2 SYGVNS. This chain's CDR3 is CASSEYITSEYTGELFF. The CDR3 DNA sequence: TGTGCCAGCAGTGAATATATAACTAGCGAATACACCGGGGAGCTGTTTTTT.

The V gene is TRBV4-1, the J gene TRBJ1-5; D is ambiguous. The CDR3 is 14 residues long. V shed 2 bases and J shed 0 bases, with 5 bases lying between them. Germline-derived CDR1 and CDR2 are MGHRA and YSYEKL. CDR3 residues: CASSQQASNQPQHF. The CDR3 bases are TGCGCCAGCAGCCAACAGGCTAGCAATCAGCCCCAGCATTTT.

The chain links TRBV2 to TRBJ1-2; 11 bases match TRBD1. CDR3 length: 16 amino acids. The germline V gene has CDR1 SNHLY and CDR2 FYNNEI. Trimming at V came to 4 bases and at J to 7 bases, leaving 11 bases not matched to a gene. The CDR3 DNA sequence: TGTGCCAGCAGTGCCCCAACTACGGACAGGGGGCTTGGCTACACCTTC. Translation: CASSAPTTDRGLGYTF.

V is TRBV11-2 and J is TRBJ2-7; 11 nucleotides match TRBD1. Trimming cost V 5 bases and J 2 bases; bases outside gene matches: 2. This CDR3 spans 14 amino acids. Germline V gives CDR1 SGHAT, CDR2 FQNNGV. CDR3 sequence: CASSPGQGAYEQYF. The CDR3 DNA sequence: TGTGCCAGCAGCCCGGGACAGGGGGCCTACGAGCAGTACTTC.

This sequence joins TRBV7-2 and TRBJ1-3; D unclear. Trimming cost V 5 bases and J 0 bases, with 17 bases left between them. CDR3 length equals 17 residues. Germline V gene data show CDR1 as SGHTA and CDR2 as FQGNSA. The CDR3 region is CASSPRVSTSSGNTIYF. The CDR3 DNA reads TGTGCCAGCAGCCCCCGAGTCAGCACCAGCTCTGGAAACACCATATATTTT.

The genes are TRBV6-6 and TRBJ2-7; D is undetermined. Trimming took off 5 bases at V and 0 bases at J, with 5 bases between the two ends. Germline assignment: CDR1 MNHNY and CDR2 SVGAGI (reference sequence). This CDR3 has 12 amino acids. For the CDR3, the DNA is TGTGCCAGCAGTACAAACTCCTACGAGCAGTACTTC. Amino acids: CASSTNSYEQYF.

This clone was seen a single time. The chain uses TRBV11-2 and TRBJ2-3; no reliable D call. Germline loops: CDR1 SGHAT, CDR2 FQNNGV. This CDR3 has 17 amino acids. Trimming pared 3 bases from V and 2 bases from J, leaving 18 bases between. DNA for the CDR3: TGTGCCAGCAGCTTCTCCCCCCGGACGGCGGTCACAGATACGCAGTATTTT. Its translation: CASSFSPRTAVTDTQYF.

This rearrangement joins TRBV19 to TRBJ2-7; D gene unclear. This CDR3 has 14 amino acids. V shed 1 base and J shed 0 bases, with 7 bases lying between them. Germline CDR1 LNHDA, CDR2 SQIVND (reference sequence). The CDR3 DNA follows: TGTGCCAGTAGTATAGCGGGTAGCTCCTACGAGCAGTACTTC. Its translation: CASSIAGSSYEQYF.

The chain is built from TRBV6-6 and TRBJ2-7, with 10 bases lining up with TRBD2. Looked up from germline, CDR1 is MNHNY and CDR2 is SVGAGI (reference sequence). The length of the CDR3 is 15 residues. V gave up 6 bases and J gave up 1 base; unmatched junction bases: 6. The CDR3 DNA reads as TGTGCCAGCAGCCAAGGACTAGCGGCATCCTACGAGCAGTACTTC. Encoded protein: CASSQGLAASYEQYF.

V gene TRBV5-4 combines with J gene TRBJ2-5; no definite D call. V was shortened by 0 bases and J by 5 bases, with 11 bases between the two germline ends. Germline lookup yields CDR1 SGHNT and CDR2 YYREEE (reference sequence). This CDR3 has 14 residues. Here the CDR3 DNA reads TGTGCCAGCAGCTTGGCGCTAGGTGGGGAGACCCAGTACTTC. As protein: CASSLALGGETQYF.

The gene calls are TRBV7-2 and TRBJ1-5, with D tentatively TRBD1 (5 bases). The CDR3 is made up of 14 amino acids. Between the trimmed V and J ends, which lost 3 bases and 3 bases, there was a span of 9 bases. Germline V gives CDR1 SGHTA, CDR2 FQGNSA. The CDR3 region is CASSLWGSNQPQHF. CDR3 nucleotide sequence: TGTGCCAGCAGCTTGTGGGGGTCCAATCAGCCCCAGCATTTT.

The V call is TRBV6-1, the J call TRBJ2-7; D unresolved. This CDR3 region has 13 residues. Trimming left V 1 base short and J 2 bases short, with 6 bases between. Looked up from germline, CDR1 is MNHNS and CDR2 is SASEGT. The CDR3: CASSEGIPYEQYF. The CDR3 DNA is TGTGCCAGCAGTGAAGGGATCCCCTACGAGCAGTACTTC.

The chain joins TRBV9 to TRBJ2-2, with D uncertain. The germline V gene encodes CDR1 SGDLS and CDR2 YYNGEE. V was cut by 2 bases and J by 6 bases, with 5 bases left in between. CDR3 size: 12 residues. CDR3 nucleotide sequence: TGTGCCAGCAGCGTCTCAGCCGGGGAGCTGTTTTTT. It translates to CASSVSAGELFF. Complete variable domain (other parts from reference TRBV9 and TRBJ2-2): DSGVTQTPKHLITATGQRVTLRCSPRSGDLSVYWYQQSLDQGLQFLIQYYNGEERAKGNILERFSAQQFPDLHSELNLSSLELGDSALYFCASSVSAGELFFGEGSRLTVL.

To note about this clone: Other DNA sequences from this sample encode an identical CDR3 as well. The chain couples TRBV4-1 to TRBJ2-1, with D unresolved. The CDR3 spans 13 residues. Trimming left V 0 bases short and J 7 bases short, with 7 bases between. Germline CDR1 is MGHRA and CDR2 is YSYEKL. CDR3 bases: TGCGCCAGCAGCCAAGATTACTTGAATGAGCAGTTCTTC. Amino acids: CASSQDYLNEQFF.

The V call is TRBV19, the J call TRBJ2-1; D remains ambiguous. Germline V CDR1 and CDR2: LNHDA, SQIVND (reference sequence). Trimming left V 5 bases short and J 2 bases short, with 10 bases between. The CDR3 is made up of 14 amino acids. This CDR3 reads CASSLTATYNEQFF. Here the CDR3 DNA reads TGTGCCAGTAGTCTCACCGCCACCTACAATGAGCAGTTCTTC. The full variable domain, in which reference TRBV19 and TRBJ2-1 provide the parts outside the CDR3, is DGGITQSPKYLFRKEGQNVTLSCEQNLNHDAMYWYRQDPGQGLRLIYYSQIVNDFQKGDIAEGYSVSREKKESFPLTVTSAQKNPTAFYLCASSLTATYNEQFFGPGTRLTVL.

The J gene is TRBJ2-5, the V gene TRBV5-1; 8 bases map to TRBD1. Unmatched junction bases numbered 3, after V lost 3 bases and J lost 2 bases. Germline lookup yields CDR1 SGHRS and CDR2 YFSETQ. The CDR3 has 14 residues. The CDR3 region is CASSSRTGQETQYF. CDR3 nucleotides: TGCGCCAGCAGCTCCCGGACAGGGCAAGAGACCCAGTACTTC. The variable domain in full, completed from reference TRBV5-1 and TRBJ2-5, reads KAGVTQTPRYLIKTRGQQVTLSCSPISGHRSVSWYQQTPGQGLQFLFEYFSETQRNKGNFPGRFSGRQFSNSRSEMNVSTLELGDSALYLCASSSRTGQETQYFGPGTRLLVL.

The chain uses TRBV10-2 and TRBJ1-5; no clear D gene. Germline V gene data show CDR1 as WSHSY and CDR2 as SAAADI. Trimming shortened V by 2 bases and J by 5 bases, and 4 bases separated the two germline ends. The CDR3 is made up of 12 amino acids. CDR3 loop: CASSEIYQPQHF. For the CDR3, the DNA is TGCGCCAGCAGTGAGATTTATCAGCCCCAGCATTTT.

V is TRBV5-6 and J is TRBJ2-5; D gene uncertain. Trimming left V 0 bases short and J 5 bases short, with 8 bases between. The CDR3 contains 13 residues. Germline assignment: CDR1 SGHDT and CDR2 YYEEEE. Here the CDR3 reads CASSLVPRETQYF. In DNA form, the CDR3 reads TGTGCCAGCAGCTTGGTGCCGAGGGAGACCCAGTACTTC.

The chain combines TRBV7-9 with TRBJ2-5; the match to TRBD1 covers 7 bases. Germline CDR1 reads SEHNR; CDR2 reads FQNEAQ (reference sequence). This CDR3 has 14 residues. V was clipped by 6 bases and J by 3 bases; unmatched bases: 7. This chain's CDR3 is CASRRQGYEETQYF. CDR3 bases: TGTGCCAGCAGGAGACAGGGTTACGAAGAGACCCAGTACTTC.

This chain links TRBV5-4 with TRBJ2-7, with D possibly matching TRBD1 (6 bases). Trimming removed 2 bases at V and 3 bases at J, with 9 bases between. Germline V gives CDR1 SGHNT, CDR2 YYREEE (reference sequence). The CDR3 extends over 13 amino acids. The CDR3 loop is CASSFGQYYEQYF. CDR3 nucleotides: TGTGCCAGCAGCTTCGGACAGTACTACGAGCAGTACTTC.

V usage is TRBV2 and J usage is TRBJ1-5, with unresolved D. Trimming took off 3 bases at V and 11 bases at J, with 14 bases between the two ends. The CDR3 is 13 residues long. The V gene's germline CDR1 is SNHLY and CDR2 FYNNEI. CDR3: CASSEDAWGAQHF. CDR3 sequence (DNA): TGTGCCAGCAGTGAGGATGCTTGGGGAGCCCAGCATTTT.

The V gene is TRBV29-1, the J gene TRBJ2-1; 14 nucleotides match TRBD2. V gave up 7 bases and J gave up 1 base; unmatched junction bases: 12. The V gene's germline CDR1 is SQVTM and CDR2 ANQGSEA. The CDR3 is made up of 18 amino acids. The chain's CDR3 is CSAGLAGGGRISYNEQFF. Written as DNA, the CDR3 is TGCAGCGCCGGACTAGCGGGAGGCGGCCGGATTTCCTACAATGAGCAGTTCTTC.

The CDR3 nucleotides read TGTGCCAGCAGCTTTTTGATTTATTCGGGAGCCCACACCGGGGAGCTGTTTTTT. This sequence encodes CASSFLIYSGAHTGELFF. This chain links TRBV11-3 with TRBJ2-2, with D perhaps TRBD2 (6 bases). This CDR3 region has 18 residues. The V gene lost 3 bases and the J gene lost 3 bases, with 20 bases spanning the gap. CDR1 is SGHNT, CDR2 YENEEA, per germline.

The V and J genes are TRBV29-1 and TRBJ2-2; possibly TRBD1 for D (7 bases). This CDR3 comprises 15 residues. V lost 0 bases and J 8 bases, leaving 16 bases between the germline ends. The germline V gene has CDR1 SQVTM and CDR2 ANQGSEA. The CDR3 region has the DNA TGCAGCGTTGAAGATCGGCAGGGGGAGGCAGGGGAGCTGTTTTTT. Its translation: CSVEDRQGEAGELFF.

V usage is TRBV19 and J usage is TRBJ1-1; D may be TRBD1 (5 bases). The CDR3 is 14 residues long. V was cut by 2 bases and J by 2 bases, with 9 bases left in between. CDR1 and CDR2 (germline): LNHDA, SQIVND (reference sequence). The CDR3 loop reads CASSIRDYNTEAFF. The DNA for the CDR3 is TGTGCCAGTAGTATACGGGACTATAACACTGAAGCTTTCTTT.

The chain carries TRBV18 and TRBJ2-3, with D perhaps given as TRBD1 or TRBD2 (6 bases each). V was cut by 6 bases and J by 6 bases, with 16 bases left in between. The germline V gene encodes CDR1 KGHSH and CDR2 LQKENI. This CDR3 has 14 amino acids. CDR3 region: CASSQGRGRDTQYF. CDR3 nucleotide sequence: TGTGCCAGCTCCCAGGGGCGGGGTCGCGATACGCAGTATTTT. Combining the CDR3 with reference TRBV18 and TRBJ2-3 gives the whole variable domain NAGVMQNPRHLVRRRGQEARLRCSPMKGHSHVYWYRQLPEEGLKFMVYLQKENIIDESGMPKERFSAEFPKEGPSILRIQQVVRGDSAAYFCASSQGRGRDTQYFGPGTRLTVL.

The V gene is TRBV19, the J gene TRBJ1-1, with 10 bases that match TRBD1. CDR1 LNHDA and CDR2 SQIVND come from the germline V gene (reference sequence). The V gene end was trimmed by 4 bases and the J gene end by 0 bases; junction bases not matched to a gene: 5. This CDR3 is built from 16 residues. This CDR3 reads CASSTRGQGMNTEAFF. In DNA, the CDR3 is TGTGCCAGTAGTACCCGGGGACAGGGGATGAACACTGAAGCTTTCTTT.

The genes are TRBV5-5 and TRBJ1-3; D not certain. There are 16 residues in the CDR3. Germline V lookup: CDR1 SGHKS, CDR2 YYEKEE (reference sequence). Trimming took 0 bases from V and 3 from J, leaving 13 bases between them. CDR3 sequence (DNA): TGTGCCAGCAGCTTGGCTCCGGGTGCAGATGGAAACACCATATATTTT. It encodes CASSLAPGADGNTIYF.

The V call is TRBV4-1, the J call TRBJ2-1; no clear D. This CDR3 is built from 13 residues. The V and J ends lost 0 bases and 8 bases respectively, with 8 bases between them. Germline assignment: CDR1 MGHRA and CDR2 YSYEKL. The CDR3 nucleotides are TGCGCCAGCAGCCAAGACCGGGTCGATGAGCAGTTCTTC. Residues: CASSQDRVDEQFF.

The rearrangement uses TRBV7-6 and TRBJ2-3; TRBD2 agrees at 9 bases. The V gene end was trimmed by 1 base and the J gene end by 6 bases; junction bases not matched to a gene: 8. Per the germline V gene, CDR1 is SGHVS and CDR2 is FNYEAQ. CDR3 length equals 16 residues. CDR3 nucleotide sequence: TGTGCCAGCAGCTTAGTTTTAGCGGGAGTTGCTGATACGCAGTATTTT. Translation gives CASSLVLAGVADTQYF.